Each of the 27 T cell receptor beta chains below was sequenced from the same sample in a study of response to subunit inactivated influenza vaccine. Using its own MiXCR run on the RT-PCR reads, TCRdb lists one record per CDR3 protein. The sample consists of around 200,000 distinct CDR3 sequences, under 15% of them appearing once. The sequenced sample was CD8+ T cells sorted from PBMCs, obtained roughly 5 days after vaccination. The receptor source for this set is a man aged 50-60 years who received an inactivated influenza vaccine.

This chain links TRBV7-8 with TRBJ2-6, with D perhaps given as TRBD1 or TRBD2 (5 bases each). Germline V gives CDR1 SGHVS, CDR2 FQNEAQ. Trimming removed 5 bases from V and 0 bases from J, with 14 bases in between. This CDR3 is 17 amino acids long. CDR3 loop: CASSLGAEDSGANVLTF. In nucleotides, the CDR3 is TGTGCCAGCAGCCTTGGGGCGGAGGACTCTGGGGCCAACGTCCTGACTTTC.

This clonotype was seen ten or more times. The V call is TRBV6-2 or TRBV6-3, the J call TRBJ2-7; perhaps TRBD2 as D (6 bases). V was pared by 2 bases and J by 2 bases, with 13 bases between. Germline values: CDR1 MNHEY, CDR2 SVGEGT. The CDR3 spans 15 residues. The CDR3 DNA reads TGTGCCAGCAGTTACGCCCTAGCGCGTACCTACGAGCAGTACTTC. As protein: CASSYALARTYEQYF.

This clonotype was picked up a small number of times. V usage is TRBV9 and J usage is TRBJ2-2, with a tentative D call TRBD2 (6 bases). CDR1 and CDR2 (germline): SGDLS, YYNGEE. This CDR3 is built from 13 residues. The V gene lost 2 bases and the J gene lost 6 bases, with 8 bases spanning the gap. CDR3: CASSVGTPGELFF. The CDR3 nucleotides read TGTGCCAGCAGCGTCGGGACTCCCGGGGAGCTGTTTTTT. Full variable domain (remainder filled in from reference TRBV9 and TRBJ2-2): DSGVTQTPKHLITATGQRVTLRCSPRSGDLSVYWYQQSLDQGLQFLIQYYNGEERAKGNILERFSAQQFPDLHSELNLSSLELGDSALYFCASSVGTPGELFFGEGSRLTVL.

Many counts were recorded for this clonotype. The chain joins TRBV4-3 to TRBJ2-1; D not certain. The V gene lost 1 base and the J gene lost 4 bases, with 2 bases spanning the gap. The CDR3 is 12 residues long. Germline V gene sequence: CDR1 LGHNA, CDR2 YSLEER. The CDR3 here is CASSQGYNEQFF. The DNA for the CDR3 is TGCGCCAGCAGCCAAGGATACAATGAGCAGTTCTTC.

This clonotype occurred a few times. The chain employs TRBV7-9 and TRBJ2-1; perhaps TRBD2 as D (6 bases). Germline V CDR1 and CDR2: SEHNR, FQNEAQ (reference sequence). The V end was cut by 2 bases, the J end by 3 bases, with 11 bases between. The CDR3 loop spans 15 amino acids. As DNA, the CDR3 is TGTGCCAGCAGCTTACCGGGAGAGGTCTACAATGAGCAGTTCTTC. It specifies CASSLPGEVYNEQFF.

This clonotype has more than one count but fewer than ten. The chain uses TRBV27 and TRBJ2-7; D is possibly TRBD2 (5 bases). V was shortened by 4 bases and J by 2 bases, with 18 bases between the two germline ends. The length of the CDR3 is 16 residues. CDR1 MNHEY and CDR2 SMNVEV come from the germline V gene (reference sequence). CDR3 nucleotides: TGTGCCAGCAGTTCCTCGACGGGGTACGTTGCCTACGAGCAGTACTTC. Its protein is CASSSSTGYVAYEQYF.

V usage is TRBV5-1 and J usage is TRBJ2-3, with D possibly TRBD1 on 5 matching bases. V was pared by 0 bases and J by 3 bases, with 11 bases between. This CDR3 comprises 15 residues. Germline V gene sequence: CDR1 SGHRS, CDR2 YFSETQ. The CDR3 coding sequence is TGCGCCAGCAGCTTGGACACCTCAGGGACAGATACGCAGTATTTT. Its protein product is CASSLDTSGTDTQYF.

The V call is TRBV7-9, the J call TRBJ1-1, with 9 bases that match TRBD1. With V trimmed by 7 bases and J by 1 base, 7 bases remained unmatched. The CDR3 sequence is 15 residues long. Germline V gene data show CDR1 as SEHNR and CDR2 as FQNEAQ (reference sequence). CDR3 in amino acids: CASTHGTGKNTEAFF. The CDR3 nucleotides read TGTGCCAGCACTCACGGGACAGGGAAGAACACTGAAGCTTTCTTT.

The chain combines TRBV4-3 with TRBJ2-3; 8 bases match TRBD1. The CDR3 consists of 16 residues. From germline, CDR1 is LGHNA and CDR2 YSLEER. J was trimmed by 2 bases and V by 0 bases; bases with no gene match: 4. The CDR3 spells CASSQEAGGNTDTQYF. The CDR3 DNA is TGCGCCAGCAGCCAAGAGGCAGGGGGCAACACAGATACGCAGTATTTT.

This clonotype was detected only a few times. CDR3 sequence reads: CASSLDQFTGLSGDGYTF. CDR3 sequence (DNA): TGCGCCAGCAGCTTGGATCAGTTTACAGGGTTGTCCGGAGATGGCTACACCTTC. The chain carries TRBV5-1 and TRBJ1-2; possible D gene TRBD1, 6 bases. CDR1 is SGHRS, CDR2 YFSETQ, per germline. This CDR3 comprises 18 residues. V was pared by 0 bases and J by 6 bases, with 24 bases between.

This CDR3 is CASSLGTTYGYTF. CDR3 nucleotides: TGTGCCAGCAGCTTAGGGACCACCTATGGCTACACCTTC. This chain connects TRBV7-8 to TRBJ1-2, with no clear D. CDR3 length: 13 amino acids. CDR1 SGHVS and CDR2 FQNEAQ come from the germline V gene. V was pared by 1 base and J by 4 bases, with 7 bases between.

In DNA form, the CDR3 reads TGTGCCAGCAGCCCGCCCCTATCAATCTACAATGAGCAGTTCTTC. This encodes CASSPPLSIYNEQFF. The chain employs TRBV7-8 and TRBJ2-1; no definite D call. With 5 bases removed from V and 3 bases from J, the gap between germline ends came to 14 bases. The CDR3 is 15 amino acids. From germline, CDR1 is SGHVS and CDR2 FQNEAQ.

This clonotype was recorded a few times. The V and J genes are TRBV6-5 and TRBJ2-7; TRBD1 matches 9 bases. The CDR3 length is 16 residues. CDR1 MNHEY and CDR2 SVGAGI come from the germline V gene. The V gene end was trimmed by 4 bases and the J gene end by 4 bases; junction bases not matched to a gene: 11. DNA for the CDR3: TGTGCCAGCAGTTTCTCCGACAGGGGGGGGCCATACGAGCAGTACTTC. This gives the protein CASSFSDRGGPYEQYF.

The V and J genes are TRBV10-1 and TRBJ2-4, with TRBD1 matching over 7 bases. Germline lookup yields CDR1 WNHNN and CDR2 SYGVQD (reference sequence). Trimming at V came to 3 bases and at J to 3 bases, leaving 5 bases not matched to a gene. This CDR3 has 15 amino acids. CDR3 coding DNA: TGCGCCAGCAGTGAAGCAGGGGGTTACAAAAACATTCAGTACTTC. As protein: CASSEAGGYKNIQYF.

The chain carries TRBV19 and TRBJ2-7, with D perhaps given as TRBD1 or TRBD2 (5 bases each). Germline lookup yields CDR1 LNHDA and CDR2 SQIVND (reference sequence). The V end was cut by 1 base, the J end by 3 bases, with 10 bases between. The CDR3 contains 14 residues. The CDR3 region is CASSIVGRFYEQYF. The DNA of the CDR3 is TGTGCCAGTAGTATAGTGGGACGGTTCTACGAGCAGTACTTC.

This clonotype was seen at least ten times. The chain employs TRBV4-2 and TRBJ1-2; D possibly corresponds to TRBD1 (6 bases). V was cut by 6 bases and J by 4 bases, with 24 bases left in between. CDR1 LGHNA and CDR2 YNFKEQ come from the germline V gene. The CDR3 is 17 residues long. CDR3 residues: CASSPIAGGAKSYGYTF. The CDR3 nucleotides read TGTGCCAGCAGTCCAATCGCCGGGGGCGCGAAGAGCTATGGCTACACCTTC.

This clonotype was detected a few times. V and J are TRBV19 and TRBJ1-5; no clear D gene. The V and J ends lost 5 bases and 5 bases respectively, with 16 bases between them. The length of the CDR3 is 15 residues. The germline gives CDR1 LNHDA, CDR2 SQIVND (reference sequence). CDR3 nucleotides: TGTGCCAGTAGTGAAGTCAGGCATTTAGATCAGCCCCAGCATTTT. As protein: CASSEVRHLDQPQHF. Full variable domain (outside the CDR3, taken from reference TRBV19 and TRBJ1-5): DGGITQSPKYLFRKEGQNVTLSCEQNLNHDAMYWYRQDPGQGLRLIYYSQIVNDFQKGDIAEGYSVSREKKESFPLTVTSAQKNPTAFYLCASSEVRHLDQPQHFGDGTRLSIL.

This clonotype was seen once. This may come from a read error, since a much larger clone is one base off. J is TRBJ2-3 and V is TRBV12-3 or TRBV12-4, with D unresolved. The CDR3 length is 12 residues. V gave up 3 bases and J gave up 7 bases, with 8 bases separating them. The CDR3 DNA follows: TGTGCCAGCAGTTTCGGCGCATATACGCAGTATTTT. Its protein is CASSFGAYTQYF.

This chain uses TRBV4-1 with TRBJ2-7; TRBD1 is a possible D gene (6 bases). The V and J ends lost 4 bases and 6 bases respectively, with 19 bases between them. Germline V gene data show CDR1 as MGHRA and CDR2 as YSYEKL. The CDR3 has 15 amino acids. The CDR3 sequence is CASSREVGDKGEQYF. CDR3 coding DNA: TGCGCCAGCAGCCGAGAAGTGGGGGACAAAGGCGAGCAGTACTTC.

This clonotype has more than one count but fewer than ten. The CDR3 region is CASRLLAALPYNEQFF. As DNA, the CDR3 is TGTGCCAGCAGGCTACTCGCGGCCCTGCCCTACAATGAGCAGTTCTTC. V is TRBV6-2 or TRBV6-3 and J is TRBJ2-1, with D hard to call. The germline V gene has CDR1 MNHEY and CDR2 SVGEGT. This CDR3 is 16 amino acids long. V lost 6 bases and J 2 bases, leaving 17 bases between the germline ends.

This clonotype was seen a few times. This rearrangement joins TRBV30 to TRBJ1-1; D gene uncertain. There are 11 residues in the CDR3. Germline lookup yields CDR1 GTSNPN and CDR2 SVGIG (reference sequence). Trimming took 3 bases from V and 4 from J, leaving 6 bases between them. The CDR3 reads CAWSWGTEAFF. For the CDR3, the DNA is TGTGCCTGGAGCTGGGGCACTGAAGCTTTCTTT.

The genes are TRBV6-2 or TRBV6-3 and TRBJ2-1; 9 bases fit TRBD1. The CDR3 runs to 15 residues. V shed 5 bases, J shed 4 bases, and the junction held 6 bases outside the gene matches. Germline V gives CDR1 MNHEY, CDR2 SVGEGT. CDR3 coding DNA: TGTGCCAGCAGTCCCACAGGGGGCCTATACAATGAGCAGTTCTTC. Its protein is CASSPTGGLYNEQFF.

This clonotype was seen a few times. V and J are TRBV20-1 and TRBJ1-4; 7 bases align to TRBD1. This CDR3 comprises 17 residues. Germline V gene sequence: CDR1 DFQATT, CDR2 SNEGSKA (reference sequence). J lost 4 bases, V lost 3 bases, and 14 bases had no gene match. The DNA for the CDR3 is TGCAGTGCTAGTAAACGGTGGACAGGCGCCATTAATGAAAAACTGTTTTTT. It yields the protein CSASKRWTGAINEKLFF.

The chain couples TRBV29-1 to TRBJ2-7, with 8 nucleotides matching TRBD1. Germline values: CDR1 SQVTM, CDR2 ANQGSEA. This CDR3 is built from 14 residues. V gave up 5 bases and J gave up 6 bases; unmatched junction bases: 12. CDR3 sequence: CSVQRTGLGSEQYF. The CDR3 DNA follows: TGCAGCGTTCAAAGGACAGGGTTGGGGAGCGAGCAGTACTTC.

This clonotype has a handful of counts. CDR3 region: CASSPQVSHEQFF. The CDR3 bases are TGTGCCAGCAGTCCACAGGTGAGCCATGAGCAGTTCTTC. The J gene is TRBJ2-1, the V gene TRBV5-6, with D possibly matching TRBD1 (5 bases). The CDR3 has 13 amino acids. V was cut by 5 bases and J by 8 bases, with 14 bases left in between. Germline V gene data show CDR1 as SGHDT and CDR2 as YYEEEE. Based on the CDR3 plus reference TRBV5-6 and TRBJ2-1, the full variable domain is DAGVTQSPTHLIKTRGQQVTLRCSPKSGHDTVSWYQQALGQGPQFIFQYYEEEERQRGNFPDRFSGHQFPNYSSELNVNALLLGDSALYLCASSPQVSHEQFFGPGTRLTVL.

The chain links TRBV6-2 or TRBV6-3 to TRBJ1-2; D unresolved. This CDR3 has 14 residues. In germline, CDR1 is MNHEY, CDR2 SVGEGT. The V end lost 2 bases, the J end lost 6 bases, and 13 bases lay between the germline ends. CDR3: CASSYGRTVDGYTF. CDR3 nucleotide sequence: TGTGCCAGCAGTTACGGCAGGACGGTTGATGGCTACACCTTC.

The chain has TRBV20-1 and TRBJ1-5; no clear D. The CDR3 is 12 residues long. V was trimmed by 3 bases and J by 3 bases, leaving 6 bases between them. Germline V gene sequence: CDR1 DFQATT, CDR2 SNEGSKA (reference sequence). The CDR3 here is CSASEANQPQHF. The DNA of the CDR3 is TGCAGTGCTAGCGAGGCCAATCAGCCCCAGCATTTT.